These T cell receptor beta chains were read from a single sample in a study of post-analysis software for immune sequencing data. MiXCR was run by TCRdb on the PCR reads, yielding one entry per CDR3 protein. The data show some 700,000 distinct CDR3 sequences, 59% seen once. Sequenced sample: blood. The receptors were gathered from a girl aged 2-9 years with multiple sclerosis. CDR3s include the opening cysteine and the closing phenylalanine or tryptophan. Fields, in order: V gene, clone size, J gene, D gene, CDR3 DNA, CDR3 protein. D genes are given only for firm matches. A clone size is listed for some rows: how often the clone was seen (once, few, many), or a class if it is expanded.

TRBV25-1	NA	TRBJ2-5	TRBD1	TGTGCCAGCAGTACTGACAGGGGATACCAAGAGACCCAGTACTTC	CASSTDRGYQETQYF
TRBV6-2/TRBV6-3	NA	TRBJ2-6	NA	TGTGCCAGCATTAACTCTGGGGCCAACGTCCTGACTTTC	CASINSGANVLTF
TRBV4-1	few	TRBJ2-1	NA	TGCGCCAGCAGCCAGACCAAGATGAAGAGCTCCTACAATGAGCAGTTCTTC	CASSQTKMKSSYNEQFF
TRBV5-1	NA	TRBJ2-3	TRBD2	TGCGCCAGCAGCTTGGCCGGGACTAGCGGGGCCTTACCCACAGATACGCAGTATTTT	CASSLAGTSGALPTDTQYF
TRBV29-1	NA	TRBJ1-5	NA	TGCAGCGTTCAGGGGTCCAATCAGCCCCAGCATTTT	CSVQGSNQPQHF
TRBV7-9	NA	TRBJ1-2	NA	TGTGCCAGCAGCCTCGTGACAGCAAAGGTGGACTATGGCTACACCTTC	CASSLVTAKVDYGYTF
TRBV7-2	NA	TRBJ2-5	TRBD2	TGTGCCAGCAGTCAAAGGACTAGCGGACAAGAGACCCAGTACTTC	CASSQRTSGQETQYF
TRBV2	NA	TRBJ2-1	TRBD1	TGTGCCAGCAATCCAACAGGGGTTGTGGAGAATGAGCAGTTCTTC	CASNPTGVVENEQFF
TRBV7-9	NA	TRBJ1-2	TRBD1	TGTGCCAGCAGCTTAGTAGGACAGGGAGTCTATGGCTACACCTTC	CASSLVGQGVYGYTF
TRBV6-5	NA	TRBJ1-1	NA	TGTGCCAGCAGTTACGGGTACAGGCTCAACACTGAAGCTTTCTTT	CASSYGYRLNTEAFF
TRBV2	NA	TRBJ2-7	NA	TGTGCCAGCAGTTTCGACGGAAGATACGAGCAGTACTTC	CASSFDGRYEQYF
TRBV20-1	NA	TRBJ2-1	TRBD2	TGCAGTGCTCGGGGGGGGCTAGCGGGAGGGCCTATATACAATGAGCAGTTCTTC	CSARGGLAGGPIYNEQFF
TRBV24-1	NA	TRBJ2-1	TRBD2	TGTGCCACCAGTGGGCCGGGACTAGCTTCCTACAATGAGCAGTTCTTC	CATSGPGLASYNEQFF
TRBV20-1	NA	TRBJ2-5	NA	TGCAGTGCTAGTCCAGGGGATGTTCAAGAGACCCAGTACTTC	CSASPGDVQETQYF
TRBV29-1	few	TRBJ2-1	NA	TGCAGCGTTAGGGGGGACGGGCAAGAGCAGTTCTTC	CSVRGDGQEQFF
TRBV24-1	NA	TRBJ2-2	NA	TGTGCCACCAGTGTTTCGGGGGCCGGGGAGCTGTTTTTT	CATSVSGAGELFF
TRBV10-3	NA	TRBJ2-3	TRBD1	TGTGCCATCAGTGACCCCGGGACAGGGAAAGATACGCAGTATTTT	CAISDPGTGKDTQYF
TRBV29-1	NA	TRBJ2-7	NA	TGCAGCGTTGAAGGAGTGGGGAAGTCCTACGAGCAGTACTTC	CSVEGVGKSYEQYF
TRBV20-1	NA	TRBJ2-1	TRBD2	TGCAGTGCTAGGTTACTAGCGGGAGGTAGCAATGAGCAGTTCTTC	CSARLLAGGSNEQFF
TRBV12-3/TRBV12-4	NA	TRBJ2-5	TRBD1	TGTGCCAGCACTATCGGGACAGGGCAAGAGACCCAGTACTTC	CASTIGTGQETQYF
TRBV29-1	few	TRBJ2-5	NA	TGCAGCCTACGAACCCCCGGAGAGACCCAGTACTTC	CSLRTPGETQYF
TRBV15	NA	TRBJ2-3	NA	TGTGCCACCGAGTTGTCCAAGGGCCCAGATACGCAGTATTTT	CATELSKGPDTQYF
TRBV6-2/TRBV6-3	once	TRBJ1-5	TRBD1	TGTGCCAGCACCCTGGGACAGAGAAATCAGCCCCAGCATTTT	CASTLGQRNQPQHF
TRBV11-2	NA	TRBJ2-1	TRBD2	TGTGCCAGCAGCTGGACTAGCGGGAGAGGTAATGAGCAGTTCTTC	CASSWTSGRGNEQFF
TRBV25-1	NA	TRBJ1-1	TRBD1	TGTGCCAGCAGCCTAAGGATCGGGACAGAGGCTTTCTTT	CASSLRIGTEAFF
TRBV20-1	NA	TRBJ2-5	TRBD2	TGCAGTGCTAGAGATATAGCGGGGGAAGAGACCCAGTACTTC	CSARDIAGEETQYF
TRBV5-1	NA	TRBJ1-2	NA	TGCGCCAGCAGCCCCGGCGGGTCGGACGACTATGGCTACACCTTC	CASSPGGSDDYGYTF
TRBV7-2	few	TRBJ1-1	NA	TGTGCCAGCAGCTTCGTGACTGGCAGGGCGGACACTGAAGCTTTCTTT	CASSFVTGRADTEAFF
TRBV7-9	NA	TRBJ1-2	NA	TGTGCCAGCAGTTTAGAGGACCGAAACTATGGCTACACCTTC	CASSLEDRNYGYTF
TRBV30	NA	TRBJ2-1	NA	TGTGCCTGTCTTGGGGGGGGCACGTCCTACAATGAGCAGTTCTTC	CACLGGGTSYNEQFF
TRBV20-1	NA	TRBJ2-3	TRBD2	TGCAGTGCTAGGGTAGCGGGAGCCACAGATACGCAGTATTTT	CSARVAGATDTQYF
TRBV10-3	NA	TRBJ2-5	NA	TGTGCCATCAGAAACAGACAAGAGACTCAGTACTTC	CAIRNRQETQYF
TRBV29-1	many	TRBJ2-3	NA	TGCAGCGTTGACCTCCTCGGGGGCAGCACAGATACGCAGTATTTT	CSVDLLGGSTDTQYF
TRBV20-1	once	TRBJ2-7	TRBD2	TGCAGTGCCCGCGGACTAGCGGGCGCCTACGAGCAGTACTTC	CSARGLAGAYEQYF
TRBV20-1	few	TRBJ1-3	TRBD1	TGCAGTGCTGGGGGACAGGGGGGATCTGGAAACACCATATATTTT	CSAGGQGGSGNTIYF
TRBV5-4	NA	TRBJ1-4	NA	TGTGCCAGCAGCTTGAGGGCAGGGAATGAAAAACTGTTTTTT	CASSLRAGNEKLFF
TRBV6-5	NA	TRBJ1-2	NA	TGTGCCAGCAGTACAGGACAGCGGTCCTACTATGGCTACACCTTC	CASSTGQRSYYGYTF
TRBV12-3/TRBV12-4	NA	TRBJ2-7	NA	TGTGCCAGCAGTTTTTTACAGTCCGAGCAGTACTTC	CASSFLQSEQYF
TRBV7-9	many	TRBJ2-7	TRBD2	TGTGCCAGCAGCTTACCAGCGGGAGGGAACGAGCAGTACTTC	CASSLPAGGNEQYF
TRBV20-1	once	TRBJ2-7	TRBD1	TGCAGTGCTAAAACAGGGGCAACCTACGAGCAGTACTTC	CSAKTGATYEQYF
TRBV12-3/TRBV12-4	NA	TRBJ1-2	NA	TGTGCCAGCAGTAGTCGGGCAGGGGTTGGCTACACCTTC	CASSSRAGVGYTF